This TCR beta chain was captured in a study of naive and memory T cell subsets. Amplification of ligated cDNA took four PCR rounds with SP2 and nested alpha and beta constant primers. Alpha and beta constant region primers primed reverse transcription for blood and skin samples. TCRdb re-derived calls from the 5' RACE reads in MiXCR, one entry per CDR3 protein. Of approximately 30,000 distinct CDR3 sequences in the sample, 16% were seen once. Study-level findings and limits: This RNA-based method may be sensitive to activation-related transcript changes.

The library had UMIs added by 3' ligation of an oligonucleotide to TCR cDNA. Whole blood, roughly 2.5 ml, came from adult healthy volunteers. Per germline, CDR1 SGHTA and CDR2 FQGNSA. The CDR3 has 16 amino acids. V was clipped by 1 base and J by 1 base, with 11 bases between them. This clonotype was seen repeatedly, ten times or more. The antigen remains undetermined. This chain links TRBV7-2 with TRBJ2-1; D remains unclear. The sequence was collected from a female donor in good health. CDR3: CASSLEVGFSYNEQFF. DNA for the CDR3: TGTGCCAGCAGCTTAGAAGTGGGGTTTTCCTACAATGAGCAGTTCTTC.